This T cell receptor beta chain derives from a study of T cells in Graves' hyperthyroidism and ophthalmopathy. Notes on this clonotype: The antigen is undetermined. This could be a read error, since a much larger clone is one nucleotide away.

CDR3 length: 15 residues. The V gene's germline CDR1 is MNHGY and CDR2 SVAAGI. Amplification targeted TCR beta CDR3 regions from RNA transcripts. First-round RT-PCR of the TCR CDR3 relied on the HTBI primer set. In TCRdb, the multiplex PCR reads were re-called with MiXCR into one record per CDR3 protein. The repertoire includes more than 300,000 distinct CDR3 sequences, 15% to 20% of them detected once, and about 38% sits in the top ten. Around 10 ml fresh peripheral blood yielded the PBMCs. Study results and caveats: Appearing also in blood were most of the thyroid clonotypes expanded above 0.001.

V is TRBV6-9 and J is TRBJ1-6; TRBD1 matches 7 bases. The clonotype originates from a man aged 18 to 30 with Graves' ophthalmopathy. Sequenced input: blood. The CDR3 bases are TGTGTCAGCAGCCCCCGCGGGACAGATATTTCACCCCTCCACTTT. This codes for CVSSPRGTDISPLHF.